The 3 T cell receptor beta chains given below trace back to one sample, sequenced in a study of T-cell reconstitution after alpha-beta-depleted transplantation in children. Unique molecular identifiers were incorporated during preparation of the TCRbeta library. TCRdb used MiXCR to reprocess the PCR reads, holding one entry per CDR3 protein. This sample carries about 210,000 distinct CDR3 sequences, over 15% of them seen once, and the ten largest clones take 35% to 50%. The specimen was PBMCs, mostly from graft donor cells, collected 360 days after TCRalphabeta/CD19-depleted stem cell transplant. These receptors were collected from a male patient aged 2 to 9 who had a stem cell transplant for acute lymphoblastic leukemia, so the T cells may come from the graft donor.

In this sample, this clonotype turned up a few times. The chain recombines TRBV12-3 or TRBV12-4 with TRBJ2-1, with 8 nucleotides matching TRBD2. The CDR3 is 15 amino acids. J was trimmed by 9 bases and V by 6 bases; bases with no gene match: 13. The CDR3 DNA reads TGTGCCAGCAGCCCTCGGGAGGGTGGCAGAATTGAGCAGTTCTTC. Its protein is CASSPREGGRIEQFF.

This clonotype has a handful of counts. The V call is TRBV11-2, the J call TRBJ2-7, with unresolved D. The germline gives CDR1 SGHAT, CDR2 FQNNGV. The V end was cut by 5 bases, the J end by 0 bases, with 17 bases between. The CDR3 loop spans 16 amino acids. For the CDR3, the DNA is TGTGCCAGCAGCCCAGGTGCAGGCCTAAGCTCCTACGAGCAGTACTTC. Protein: CASSPGAGLSSYEQYF. Combining the CDR3 with reference TRBV11-2 and TRBJ2-7 gives the whole variable domain EAGVAQSPRYKIIEKRQSVAFWCNPISGHATLYWYQQILGQGPKLLIQFQNNGVVDDSQLPKDRFSAERLKGVDSTLKIQPAKLEDSAVYLCASSPGAGLSSYEQYFGPGTRLTVT.

The chain uses TRBV5-1 and TRBJ2-3; D is perhaps TRBD1 or TRBD2 (5 bases each). Trimming took 0 bases from V and 11 from J, leaving 16 bases between them. The CDR3 is 14 amino acids. The germline gives CDR1 SGHRS, CDR2 YFSETQ. The CDR3: CASSLVREAGGQYF. The CDR3 DNA is TGCGCCAGCAGCTTGGTTCGCGAGGCTGGGGGGCAGTATTTT.